This TCR beta chain appears in the sequencing data of a study of T-cell memory formation after mild COVID-19 (dated by TCRdb to the early 2020s). Study-level background: TCR sequence clusters from the two donors were found to be largely donor specific. In a couple of donors, T-cell clones that expanded and contracted after mild COVID-19 were tracked by sequencing TCRalpha and TCRbeta repertoires over time. The cohort was made up of two young adult volunteers, one female and one male, who were previously healthy. Study-wide conclusions, independent of this receptor: Contracting CD4+ clones appeared mostly in the CM and EM memory subsets, whereas CD8+ clones were enriched in EMRA. Only a couple of mild cases were covered by the study, and larger cohorts that include severe cases with pre-infection samples were considered necessary. Some responding clones were found in pre-infection memory, which suggests that pre-existing cross-reactive memory T cells took part in the SARS-CoV-2 response. Balanced CD4/CD8 phenotypes were observed for clones contracting from day 15 to 85, whereas a bias towards CD4+ was observed for a second wave of clones expanding from day 15 to 37. SARS-CoV-2 specificity was not confirmed for the second-wave clones peaking on day 37.

Sequencing was carried out with an Illumina NovaSeq 6000. TCRalpha and TCRbeta cDNA libraries were built by 5'RACE with constant-segment primers, adding sample barcodes and unique molecular identifiers. Trizol reagent was used to extract RNA from every sample. The libraries were amplified in two PCR steps, and the second step added a second sample barcode and Illumina TruSeq adapters. The libraries were sequenced on an Illumina NovaSeq using 2 x 150 bp paired-end reads. As for the original processing: Demultiplexing of reads and collapsing into UMI-guided consensus sequences were performed with migec v1.2.7. Using mixcr v2.1.11, UMI consensuses were aligned to TRA and TRB V and J templates and then assembled into clonotypes. Expanded or contracted clonotypes were those called significant by both edgeR and NoisET, with noise models trained on biological replicates. For edgeR calls, the thresholds were a false discovery rate-adjusted p below 0.01 and a log2 fold-change of 1. As an exploratory analysis of dynamics, PCA with hierarchical clustering was applied to max-normalized trajectories of the 1000 most abundant clonotypes. Separately sequenced CD4+ and CD8+ repertoires were used to assign a CD4 or CD8 phenotype to each responding clone. Through fastp at Q25 and MiXCR, TCRdb rebuilt clones from the public reads, retaining in-frame beta chains. CDR3 protein sequences are deduplicated, and each keeps its most common genes and DNA. TCRdb, rather than the study authors, made the V and J calls. The sample includes about 180,000 distinct CDR3 sequences, with roughly 17% observed a single time. Of the sample, roughly 1.9% falls within the top ten clones.

PBMCs were isolated by Ficoll-Paque density gradient centrifugation. There are 15 amino acids in the CDR3, from cysteine to phenylalanine inclusive. Just CDR3 DNA is preserved here, 45 bases in frame from base 1. Per the germline V gene (reference sequence), LGHDT is the CDR1 and YNNKEL is the CDR2. V and J are truncated by 6 bases and 6 bases respectively, leaving an intervening sequence of 18 bases. About this clonotype itself: No cognate antigen has been identified for it. No base quality values were provided; no much bigger clone lies one nucleotide off.

The source of this sequence is an adult woman who had mild COVID-19 (a few samples of this study predate the infection). The sample titles of this study are shuffled in the database, so cell type and time point are left out; the donor was told from shared clones. Sequenced material: PBMCs or a T cell subset sorted from them (not recorded which). This chain joins TRBV3-1 to TRBJ1-5, with a tentative D gene TRBD1 over 6 matching bases. The CDR3: CASSRTGGLGQPQHF. The DNA sequence is given as TGTGCCAGCAGTCGAACTGGGGGGCTCGGTCAGCCCCAGCATTTT. The CDR3, completed at both ends by the reference TRBV3-1 and TRBJ1-5 genes, gives the full variable domain DTAVSQTPKYLVTQMGNDKSIKCEQNLGHDTMYWYKQDSKKFLKIMFSYNNKELIINETVPNRFSPKSPDKAHLNLHINSLELGDSAVYFCASSRTGGLGQPQHFGDGTRLSIL.